The sequence of this T cell receptor (beta chain) was determined in a study of identical twins. Study-level results: Modelling underestimated the level of out-of-frame TCR alpha sharing observed in monozygotic twins. Whereas memory repertoires showed no such difference, abundant cord blood beta clonotypes carried fewer insertions.

This clonotype was observed at least ten times. Its cognate antigen is unknown. A universal primer binding site was introduced by template switching. The final cDNA contained unique molecular identifiers. TCRdb redid the calling of the 5' RACE reads with MiXCR, one entry per CDR3 protein. Of approximately 600,000 distinct CDR3 sequences listed, just under 10% are singletons. Germline lookup yields CDR1 SNHLY and CDR2 FYNNEI. This CDR3 has 11 residues. V was shortened by 7 bases and J by 7 bases, with 8 bases between the two germline ends. The data also belong to a second study, concerning yellow fever vaccine responses in identical twins.

The specimen was PBMCs. V and J are TRBV2 and TRBJ2-1; D uncertain. The sequence derives from a woman between 18 and 30 years old in good health. CDR3 in amino acids: CASIAGNEQFF. In DNA, the CDR3 is TGTGCCAGCATAGCTGGAAATGAGCAGTTCTTC.